Included here is one T cell receptor beta chain sequence, with context. This sample is drawn from a study of blood T cell repertoires in COVID-19. Researchers sorted participants into cohorts using their self-reported clinical history. TCRdb's copy holds only in-frame clones and misses some; the assay was immunoSEQ multiplex PCR. The profile shows about 280,000 clones, roughly 85% of them singletons. This receptor was obtained from a woman between 45 and 60 years old who had recovered from COVID-19. Input material: PBMCs or T cells enriched from blood (not recorded which).

The CDR3 here is CASSLQASGVIVPQYF. The DNA of the CDR3 is TGTGCCAGCAGCTTACAGGCTAGCGGGGTGATAGTGCCCCAGTACTTC. V usage is TRBV7-2 and J usage is TRBJ2-5; 9 positions agree with TRBD2. There are 16 residues in the CDR3. Germline V gene lookup returns CDR1 SGHTA and CDR2 FQGNSA. Germline trimming cut 2 bases from V and 9 bases from J; bases unmatched to any gene: 13.